These T cell receptor beta chains were read from a single sample in a study of blood T cells in healthy people across ages. TCRdb re-called the 5' RACE reads through MiXCR, storing one row per CDR3 protein. Of about 1.8 million distinct CDR3 sequences in the sample, just under 50% were seen once. Material for sequencing was blood. The receptor set was obtained from a woman in her forties in good health. Each CDR3 is given with its conserved first and last residue. A D gene is named only where the DNA matches it firmly. Some rows have no size entry. The others give once, few or many, or a class for an expanded clone.

>TRBV15|TRBD1|TRBJ2-1|16|.
CATSRDRDRPYNEQFF
TGTGCCACCAGCAGAGATCGGGACAGGCCCTACAATGAGCAGTTCTTC
>TRBV5-1|TRBD1|TRBJ1-2|14|many
CASSSGQGGYGYTF
TGTGCCAGCAGTTCTGGACAGGGTGGCTATGGCTACACCTTC
>TRBV9|TRBD1|TRBJ1-4|14|.
CASSEGQTNEKLFF
TGTGCCAGCAGCGAGGGACAGACTAATGAAAAACTGTTTTTT
>TRBV19|TRBD1|TRBJ1-4|15|.
CASSILGTGNEKLFF
TGTGCCAGTAGTATCCTCGGGACAGGGAATGAAAAACTGTTTTTT
>TRBV6-2/TRBV6-3|.|TRBJ2-7|11|.
CASSQAGRQYF
TGTGCCAGCAGTCAGGCAGGGAGGCAGTACTTC
>TRBV7-2|TRBD1|TRBJ2-7|15|many
CASSRAGTGGNEQYF
TGTGCCAGCAGCAGAGCCGGGACAGGGGGCAACGAGCAGTACTTC
>TRBV5-1|TRBD1|TRBJ2-7|15|few
CASSSEGQGLDEQYF
TGCGCCAGCAGCTCAGAGGGACAGGGTTTGGACGAGCAGTACTTC
>TRBV28|.|TRBJ2-7|13|few
CASAAQLPYEQYF
TGTGCCAGCGCGGCCCAGCTTCCCTACGAGCAGTACTTC
>TRBV6-5|TRBD2|TRBJ2-7|17|once
CASSASRTSGGGNEQYF
TGTGCCAGCAGTGCCTCGAGAACTAGCGGGGGTGGGAATGAGCAGTACTTC
>TRBV27|TRBD1|TRBJ2-4|16|once
CASSSGQGRAKNIQYF
TGTGCCAGCAGTTCAGGACAGGGGAGGGCCAAAAACATTCAGTACTTC
>TRBV4-1|.|TRBJ1-6|18|.
CASSQEFRDTGKRSPLHF
TGCGCCAGCAGCCAAGAATTTAGAGACACCGGTAAACGGTCACCCCTCCACTTT
>TRBV7-9|TRBD1|TRBJ2-3|18|.
CASSRPLRTGMILDTQYF
TGTGCCAGCAGCCGACCCCTGAGGACAGGGATGATTCTGGATACGCAGTATTTT
>TRBV4-3|.|TRBJ2-5|16|.
CASSEIGGGTKETQYF
TGCGCCAGCAGCGAGATCGGGGGCGGAACGAAAGAGACCCAGTACTTC
>TRBV6-5|TRBD1|TRBJ1-2|15|few
CASRNQGEANYGYTF
TGTGCCAGCAGAAATCAGGGGGAAGCTAACTATGGCTACACCTTC
>TRBV7-3|TRBD1|TRBJ1-6|16|few
CASSFRQGSWDSPLHF
TGTGCCAGCAGCTTCCGACAGGGCTCCTGGGATTCACCCCTCCACTTT
>TRBV15|.|TRBJ2-7|15|.
CATSRDPQGTNEQYF
TGTGCCACCAGCAGAGATCCCCAGGGGACCAATGAGCAGTACTTC
>TRBV6-2/TRBV6-3|.|TRBJ2-1|13|few
CASRVPVYNEQFF
TGTGCCAGCAGGGTCCCAGTTTACAATGAGCAGTTCTTC
>TRBV5-6|.|TRBJ1-6|14|.
CASSLPRTDSPLHF
TGTGCCAGCAGCTTGCCAAGGACGGATTCACCCCTCCACTTT
>TRBV10-3|.|TRBJ2-2|12|.
CAISSNTGELFF
TGTGCCATCAGCAGTAACACCGGGGAGCTGTTTTTT
>TRBV20-1|TRBD1|TRBJ2-7|15|.
CSARKTGGGRYEQYF
TGCAGTGCTAGAAAAACAGGGGGCGGTAGATACGAGCAGTACTTC
>TRBV28|.|TRBJ1-5|15|.
CASSLPGYSNQPQHF
TGTGCCAGCAGTTTGCCCGGCTATAGCAATCAGCCCCAGCATTTT
>TRBV2|TRBD2|TRBJ2-3|17|once
CASRERLAGGNLDTQYF
TGTGCCAGCAGGGAAAGACTAGCGGGGGGCAACCTAGATACGCAGTATTTT
>TRBV20-1|TRBD2|TRBJ2-1|15|few
CSARDLDSGGDEQFF
TGCAGTGCTAGAGATCTAGATAGCGGGGGGGATGAGCAGTTCTTC
>TRBV27|.|TRBJ1-2|13|few
CASSRGQLYGYTF
TGTGCCAGCAGCCGCGGACAGCTCTATGGCTACACCTTC
>TRBV7-2|TRBD2|TRBJ2-1|16|.
CASSLVGRAGVGEQFF
TGTGCCAGCAGCTTAGTGGGACGAGCGGGGGTCGGTGAGCAGTTCTTC
>TRBV28|.|TRBJ1-1|13|few
CASRRTMNTEAFF
TGTGCCAGCAGACGAACAATGAACACTGAAGCTTTCTTT
>TRBV20-1|TRBD2|TRBJ2-1|15|.
CSASSTSGGSNEQFF
TGCAGTGCTAGTTCGACTAGCGGGGGCAGCAATGAGCAGTTCTTC
>TRBV28|.|TRBJ1-2|14|.
CASTEGPTRGGYTF
TGTGCCAGCACCGAGGGACCGACTCGGGGGGGCTACACCTTC
>TRBV7-2|.|TRBJ1-1|13|.
CASSSYLITEAFF
TGTGCCAGCAGCTCATATTTGATCACTGAAGCTTTCTTT
>TRBV28|.|TRBJ1-2|14|few
CASSLSAGYYGYTF
TGTGCCAGCAGTTTATCGGCAGGGTACTATGGCTACACCTTC
>TRBV4-2|.|TRBJ1-5|15|.
CASSLGEDVMWPQHF
TGTGCCAGCAGCCTGGGGGAAGATGTAATGTGGCCCCAGCATTTT
>TRBV3-1|TRBD1|TRBJ2-7|13|.
CASRRGQAYEQYF
TGTGCCAGCAGACGGGGACAGGCCTACGAGCAGTACTTC
>TRBV12-3/TRBV12-4|TRBD2|TRBJ2-3|14|.
CASSHGGRGDTQYF
TGTGCCAGCAGCCACGGGGGGAGAGGAGATACGCAGTATTTT
>TRBV28|TRBD2|TRBJ2-3|16|.
CASSVPTSGGGPTQYF
TGTGCCAGCAGCGTCCCTACTAGCGGGGGGGGACCTACGCAGTATTTT
>TRBV24-1|.|TRBJ2-5|17|few
CATSDFTNRQGQETQYF
TGTGCCACCAGTGATTTCACAAACCGACAAGGACAAGAGACCCAGTACTTC
>TRBV20-1|.|TRBJ2-4|15|few
CTLRGAQGTKNIQYF
TGCACGCTCCGGGGGGCGCAGGGAACCAAAAACATTCAGTACTTC
>TRBV7-2|.|TRBJ2-3|17|.
CASSLHWRQGITDTQYF
TGTGCCAGCAGCTTACATTGGCGGCAGGGGATCACAGATACGCAGTATTTT
>TRBV18|.|TRBJ2-7|16|.
CASSPRGRDTTYEQYF
TGTGCCAGCTCACCAAGAGGCAGGGACACCACCTACGAGCAGTACTTC
>TRBV7-7|TRBD1|TRBJ2-5|14|.
CASSIQGASETQYF
TGTGCTAGCAGCATACAGGGGGCTTCGGAGACCCAGTACTTC
>TRBV15|TRBD2|TRBJ2-3|15|.
CATSSSGGRTDTQYF
TGTGCCACCAGCTCTAGCGGGGGACGCACAGATACGCAGTATTTT
>TRBV7-2|.|TRBJ2-3|16|.
CASSRRTVTSTDTQYF
TGTGCCAGCAGCCGCAGGACTGTCACTAGCACAGATACGCAGTATTTT
>TRBV15|.|TRBJ2-7|11|.
CATSRDRVQYF
TGTGCCACCAGCAGGGACCGGGTGCAGTACTTC
>TRBV9|.|TRBJ1-2|14|.
CASSVESAGYGYTF
TGTGCCAGCAGCGTAGAGAGTGCTGGCTATGGCTACACCTTC
>TRBV10-3|TRBD2|TRBJ2-7|14|once
CATREAVGLYEQYF
TGTGCCACGCGGGAGGCGGTAGGGTTGTACGAGCAGTACTTC
>TRBV29-1|TRBD1|TRBJ1-2|11|few
CSGGQGDGYTF
TGCAGTGGGGGACAGGGGGATGGCTACACCTTC
>TRBV6-6|TRBD1|TRBJ2-5|16|.
CASSPTRDRGPETQYF
TGTGCCAGCAGCCCTACCCGGGACAGGGGCCCGGAGACCCAGTACTTC